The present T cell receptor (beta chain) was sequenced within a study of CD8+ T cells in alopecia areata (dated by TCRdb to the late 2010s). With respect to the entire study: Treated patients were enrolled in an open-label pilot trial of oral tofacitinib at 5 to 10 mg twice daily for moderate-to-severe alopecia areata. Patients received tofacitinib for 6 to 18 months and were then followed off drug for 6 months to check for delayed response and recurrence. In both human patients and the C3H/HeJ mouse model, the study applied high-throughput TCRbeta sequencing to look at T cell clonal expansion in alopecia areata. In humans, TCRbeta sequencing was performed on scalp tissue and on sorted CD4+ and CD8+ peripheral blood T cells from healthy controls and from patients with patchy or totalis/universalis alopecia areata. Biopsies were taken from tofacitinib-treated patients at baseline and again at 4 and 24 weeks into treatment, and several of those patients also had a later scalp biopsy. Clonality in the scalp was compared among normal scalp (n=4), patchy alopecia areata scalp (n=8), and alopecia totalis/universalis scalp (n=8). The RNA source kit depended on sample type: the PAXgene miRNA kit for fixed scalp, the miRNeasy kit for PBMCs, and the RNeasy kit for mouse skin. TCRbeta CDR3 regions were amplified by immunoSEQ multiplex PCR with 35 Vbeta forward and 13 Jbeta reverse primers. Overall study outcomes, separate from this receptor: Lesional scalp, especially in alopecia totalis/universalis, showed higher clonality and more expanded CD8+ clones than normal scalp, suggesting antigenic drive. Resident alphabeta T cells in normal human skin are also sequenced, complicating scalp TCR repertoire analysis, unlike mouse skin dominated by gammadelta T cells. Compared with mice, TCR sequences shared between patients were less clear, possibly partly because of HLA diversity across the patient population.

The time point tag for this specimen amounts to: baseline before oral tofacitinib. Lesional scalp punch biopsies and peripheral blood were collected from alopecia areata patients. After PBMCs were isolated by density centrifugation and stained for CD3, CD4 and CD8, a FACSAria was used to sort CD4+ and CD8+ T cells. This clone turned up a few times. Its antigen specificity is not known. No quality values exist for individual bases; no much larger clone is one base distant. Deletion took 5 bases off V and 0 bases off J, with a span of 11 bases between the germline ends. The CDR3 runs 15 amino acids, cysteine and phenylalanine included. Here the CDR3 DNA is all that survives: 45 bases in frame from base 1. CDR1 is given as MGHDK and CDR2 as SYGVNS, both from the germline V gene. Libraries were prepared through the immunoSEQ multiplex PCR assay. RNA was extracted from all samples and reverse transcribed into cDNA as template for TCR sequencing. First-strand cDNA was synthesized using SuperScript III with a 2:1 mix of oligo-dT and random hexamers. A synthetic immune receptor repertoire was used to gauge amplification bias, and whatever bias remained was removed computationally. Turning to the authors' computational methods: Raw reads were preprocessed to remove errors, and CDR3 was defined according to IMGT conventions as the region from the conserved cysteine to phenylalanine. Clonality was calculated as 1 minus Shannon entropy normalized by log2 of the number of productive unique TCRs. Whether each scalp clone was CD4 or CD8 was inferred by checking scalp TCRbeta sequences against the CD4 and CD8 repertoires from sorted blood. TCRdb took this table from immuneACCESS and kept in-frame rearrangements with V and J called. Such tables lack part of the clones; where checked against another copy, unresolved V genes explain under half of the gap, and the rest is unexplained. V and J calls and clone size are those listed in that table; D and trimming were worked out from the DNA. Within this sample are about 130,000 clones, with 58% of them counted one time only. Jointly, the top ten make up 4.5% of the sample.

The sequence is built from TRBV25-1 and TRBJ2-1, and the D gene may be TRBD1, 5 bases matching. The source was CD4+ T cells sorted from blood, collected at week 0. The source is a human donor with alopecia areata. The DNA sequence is TGTGCCAGCAGTAAGGGGTTGAGCTCCTACAATGAGCAGTTCTTC. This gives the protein CASSKGLSSYNEQFF.